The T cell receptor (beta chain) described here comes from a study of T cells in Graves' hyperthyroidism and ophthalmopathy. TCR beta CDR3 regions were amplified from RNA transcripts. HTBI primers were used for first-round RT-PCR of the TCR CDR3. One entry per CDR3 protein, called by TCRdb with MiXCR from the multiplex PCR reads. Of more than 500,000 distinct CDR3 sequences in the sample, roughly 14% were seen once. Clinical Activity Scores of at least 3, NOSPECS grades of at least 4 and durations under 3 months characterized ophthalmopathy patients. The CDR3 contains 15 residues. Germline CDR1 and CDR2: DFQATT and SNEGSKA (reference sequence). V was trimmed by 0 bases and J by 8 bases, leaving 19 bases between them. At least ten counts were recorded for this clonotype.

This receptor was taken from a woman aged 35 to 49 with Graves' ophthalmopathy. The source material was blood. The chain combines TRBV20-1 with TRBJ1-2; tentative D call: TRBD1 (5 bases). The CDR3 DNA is TGCAGTGCTAGAGATCGTTTGGGGGGAGATAGGGGCTACACCTTC. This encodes CSARDRLGGDRGYTF.